In its sample, the clone carrying this T cell receptor beta chain was seen many times. Its specificity is not known. One junction end disagrees with the germline gene, perhaps due to a read error. Arm-PCR of CDR3 regions and iRepertoire HTBI primers were used to build TCR beta libraries. TCRdb reprocessed the multiplex PCR reads with MiXCR, giving one entry per CDR3 protein. The sample shows 300,000 to 400,000 distinct CDR3 sequences, 16% of them seen only once. The data originate from a study of regulatory T cells in long-lasting Graves disease. Points from the study as a whole: Those with persistent Graves' had less TCR diversity than newly diagnosed patients.

This CDR3 has 15 amino acids. Germline assignment: CDR1 SGHTA and CDR2 FQGNSA. The time point is: newly diagnosed GD, antithyroid drugs for less than 3 months. PBMCs provided the RNA from which the TCR library was made. An endocrinology unit in Xi'an, China, supplied the patients. In addition, the sample was reused for a study of T cells in Graves' hyperthyroidism and ophthalmopathy. That source reports: Patients aged 18 to 65 with hyperthyroidism were newly diagnosed, with duration under 2 months. The model made its ophthalmopathy prediction, and onset followed a median about 6.8 months later.

The chain carries TRBV7-2 and TRBJ2-2; TRBD2 matches at 7 bases. The sample consisted of peripheral blood mononuclear cells (PBMCs), taken at new diagnosis, from a patient treated with antithyroid drugs. The receptor was derived from a man aged 40-49 years with Graves disease. This CDR3 reads CASRPGGRNTRELFF. In nucleotides, the CDR3 is TGTGCCAGCAGACCCGGGGGGAGGAACACCAGGGAGCTGTTTTTT.